These 24 T cell receptor beta chains were sequenced from one sample in a study of PD-1 blockade in classical Hodgkin lymphoma. Every patient had relapsed following autologous stem cell transplantation, and cohorts differed in brentuximab vedotin exposure. Profiling relied on immunoSEQ multiplex PCR, and the TCRdb table lists in-frame clones only, not all of them. The sample holds 50,000 to 75,000 clones; around 90% are singletons and the top ten take around 5%. Here the sequenced sample was peripheral blood mononuclear cells (PBMCs), taken before the second cycle of nivolumab. The receptors derive from a human donor with classical Hodgkin lymphoma.

The CDR3 is CASSPLGLSSNEQFF. The CDR3 DNA is TGTGCCAGCAGTCCACTAGGCCTATCAAGCAATGAGCAGTTCTTC. V gene TRBV27 combines with J gene TRBJ2-1; maybe TRBD2 (5 bases). This CDR3 is 15 amino acids long. V lost 5 bases and J lost 6, with 17 bases in between. Germline CDR1 is MNHEY and CDR2 is SMNVEV (reference sequence).

This clone was observed a single time. The chain is built from TRBV7-9 and TRBJ2-7, with D hard to call. This CDR3 is 14 amino acids long. Trimming cost V 1 base and J 0 bases, with 7 bases left between them. Germline CDR1 reads SEHNR; CDR2 reads FQNEAQ (reference sequence). CDR3 region: CASSLDPYSYEQYF. CDR3 bases: TGTGCCAGCAGCTTAGACCCCTACTCCTACGAGCAGTACTTC.

The CDR3 spells CASSPLPGTGSEKLFF. Written as DNA, the CDR3 is TGTGCCAGCTCACCACTCCCTGGGACAGGGTCTGAAAAACTGTTTTTT. The genes are TRBV18 and TRBJ1-4, with 9 bases that match TRBD1. J gave up 7 bases and V 1 base, and 7 bases lay outside the gene matches. Germline CDR1 reads KGHSH; CDR2 reads LQKENI. This CDR3 is 16 amino acids long.

The chain employs TRBV5-1 and TRBJ2-3, with unresolved D. Germline V lookup: CDR1 SGHRS, CDR2 YFSETQ. V lost 4 bases to trimming and J lost 0 bases, with 9 bases between them. There are 14 residues in the CDR3. The CDR3 protein is CASSKDRSTDTQYF. The CDR3 DNA reads as TGCGCCAGCAGCAAGGACCGGAGCACAGATACGCAGTATTTT.

The rearrangement links TRBV7-2 to TRBJ2-7; tentative D call: TRBD2 (7 bases). CDR1 is SGHTA, CDR2 FQGNSA, per germline. The CDR3 consists of 16 residues. The ends were cut back, 1 base at V and 2 bases at J, with 15 bases in the middle. CDR3 coding DNA: TGTGCCAGCAGCTTAGATACCCGGGGGGCTGCCTACGAGCAGTACTTC. It yields the protein CASSLDTRGAAYEQYF.

The rearrangement links TRBV29-1 to TRBJ2-3; D perhaps matches TRBD1 (6 bases). The CDR3 length is 12 residues. CDR1 is SQVTM, CDR2 ANQGSEA, per germline. V was shortened by 7 bases and J by 2 bases, with 10 bases between the two germline ends. The CDR3 DNA reads TGCAGCGGTGGACAGTACACAGATACGCAGTATTTT. Residues: CSGGQYTDTQYF.

The chain couples TRBV12-5 to TRBJ2-3; D is uncertain. The CDR3 sequence is 12 residues long. The germline gives CDR1 LGHNT, CDR2 FRNRAP. Trimming removed 2 bases at V and 6 bases at J, with 6 bases between. The CDR3 here is CASGLPRDTQYF. The CDR3 DNA is TGTGCTAGTGGTTTGCCACGGGATACGCAGTATTTT.

This chain links TRBV7-9 with TRBJ2-5; 7 bases agree with TRBD2. Losses at the gene ends were 5 bases for V and 0 bases for J; bases not matched to a gene: 3. CDR1 is SEHNR and CDR2 is FQNEAQ in the germline V gene (reference sequence). The CDR3 is 14 amino acids. CDR3 residues: CASSQGLNQETQYF. CDR3 in DNA: TGTGCCAGCAGCCAGGGACTAAACCAAGAGACCCAGTACTTC.

The rearrangement links TRBV6-6 to TRBJ1-5; 7 bases fit TRBD1. This CDR3 contains 16 residues. CDR1 and CDR2 (germline): MNHNY, SVGAGI (reference sequence). Trimming at V came to 6 bases and at J to 0 bases, leaving 8 bases not matched to a gene. The CDR3 DNA follows: TGTGCCAGCAGGGGCCTCAGGGGGACTAGCAATCAGCCCCAGCATTTT. Amino acid sequence: CASRGLRGTSNQPQHF.

The chain joins TRBV5-4 to TRBJ1-2, with D possibly TRBD1 on 6 matching bases. Germline loops: CDR1 SGHNT, CDR2 YYREEE (reference sequence). The CDR3 is 16 residues long. Trimming cost V 3 bases and J 3 bases, with 18 bases left between them. CDR3 nucleotide sequence: TGTGCCAGCAGCTACGTTGGCAGGGGCCCAGACTATGGCTACACCTTC. This sequence encodes CASSYVGRGPDYGYTF. Based on the CDR3 plus reference TRBV5-4 and TRBJ1-2, the full variable domain is ETGVTQSPTHLIKTRGQQVTLRCSSQSGHNTVSWYQQALGQGPQFIFQYYREEENGRGNFPPRFSGLQFPNYSSELNVNALELDDSALYLCASSYVGRGPDYGYTFGSGTRLTVV.

The chain joins TRBV28 to TRBJ1-5; 9 bases line up with TRBD1. Germline CDR1 and CDR2: MDHEN and SYDVKM. The CDR3 consists of 15 residues. The trim removed 6 bases at V and 4 bases at J, leaving 7 bases unmatched. Here the CDR3 DNA reads TGTGCCAGCAGGCTACCCGGGACAGGGAATCAGCCCCAGCATTTT. It encodes CASRLPGTGNQPQHF.

The chain recombines TRBV28 with TRBJ1-2; tentatively, D is TRBD1 (6 bases). The germline CDR1 and CDR2 sequences are MDHEN and SYDVKM. The CDR3 totals 15 residues. The V end was cut by 6 bases, the J end by 2 bases, with 16 bases between. This chain's CDR3 is CASRRTGTGNYGYTF. CDR3 DNA sequence: TGTGCCAGCAGGCGTACAGGGACGGGGAACTATGGCTACACCTTC.

In this sample, this clone turned up once. CDR3 loop: CASSKTVDTQYF. The CDR3 region has the DNA TGTGCCAGCAGCAAGACAGTAGATACGCAGTATTTT. J is TRBJ2-3 and V is TRBV9; maybe TRBD1 (5 bases). The germline V and J ends were trimmed by 4 bases and 5 bases, with 8 bases remaining between them. The CDR3 totals 12 residues. Germline V lookup: CDR1 SGDLS, CDR2 YYNGEE.

The chain employs TRBV28 and TRBJ2-7; TRBD2 agrees at 8 bases. Germline V gives CDR1 MDHEN, CDR2 SYDVKM. This CDR3 is 17 amino acids long. The J segment lost 3 bases and the V segment lost 2 bases, leaving 12 bases of the junction unmatched. CDR3 in DNA: TGTGCCAGCAGTTTAATAGCGGGGACAAGGACTAACTACGAGCAGTACTTC. Protein sequence: CASSLIAGTRTNYEQYF.

This clone was picked up a small number of times. The CDR3 loop reads CASSDVVGVTEAFF. The CDR3 DNA sequence: TGTGCCAGCAGTGACGTTGTTGGAGTCACTGAAGCTTTCTTT. The chain is built from TRBV6-1 and TRBJ1-1; D uncertain. The CDR3 covers 14 residues. Germline assignment: CDR1 MNHNS and CDR2 SASEGT. Trimming removed 3 bases from V and 4 bases from J, with 12 bases in between.

This clone was seen more than once but under ten times. The V gene is TRBV7-9, the J gene TRBJ1-2; 9 bases line up with TRBD1. Germline assignment: CDR1 SEHNR and CDR2 FQNEAQ (reference sequence). This CDR3 region has 15 residues. The trim removed 1 base at V and 4 bases at J, leaving 4 bases unmatched. In nucleotides, the CDR3 is TGTGCCAGCAGCTTAGTAGGGGGACAGGGCTATGGCTACACCTTC. Its protein is CASSLVGGQGYGYTF.

The chain uses TRBV28 and TRBJ2-5; 10 bases are a match to TRBD2. The germline V gene has CDR1 MDHEN and CDR2 SYDVKM. The CDR3 extends over 15 amino acids. With V trimmed by 8 bases and J by 1 base, 7 bases remained unmatched. CDR3 region: CASQLAGDLQETQYF. The CDR3, as DNA: TGTGCCAGCCAGCTAGCGGGGGACCTCCAAGAGACCCAGTACTTC. Together with reference TRBV28 and TRBJ2-5, the CDR3 gives the full variable domain: DVKVTQSSRYLVKRTGEKVFLECVQDMDHENMFWYRQDPGLGLRLIYFSYDVKMKEKGDIPEGYSVSREKKERFSLILESASTNQTSMYLCASQLAGDLQETQYFGPGTRLLVL.

Details on this clone: Other DNA sequences in the sample encode the same CDR3. This chain joins TRBV5-1 and TRBJ1-4, with no clear D. V gave up 2 bases and J gave up 0 bases, with 5 bases separating them. The CDR3 sequence is 14 residues long. In germline, CDR1 is SGHRS, CDR2 YFSETQ. In DNA, the CDR3 is TGCGCCAGCAGCTTAAGGGCAACTAATGAAAAACTGTTTTTT. This encodes CASSLRATNEKLFF.

The genes are TRBV6-6 and TRBJ1-1; D is possibly TRBD1 (6 bases). Trimming left V 2 bases short and J 1 base short, with 8 bases between. Germline V gives CDR1 MNHNY, CDR2 SVGAGI (reference sequence). The CDR3 runs 14 residues. The CDR3 spells CASSYGDKNTEAFF. For the CDR3, the DNA is TGTGCCAGCAGTTACGGGGACAAGAACACTGAAGCTTTCTTT.

CDR3 DNA sequence: TGTGCCTGGAGTGCCTCTCTTGGACAGAACGAGCAGTACTTC. Translated, it gives CAWSASLGQNEQYF. The chain recombines TRBV30 with TRBJ2-7; D possibly corresponds to TRBD1 (6 bases). The length of the CDR3 is 14 residues. CDR1 GTSNPN and CDR2 SVGIG come from the germline V gene (reference sequence). Trimming took off 1 base at V and 5 bases at J, with 15 bases between the two ends. The whole variable domain, filled in from reference TRBV30 and TRBJ2-7, reads SQTIHQWPATLVQPVGSPLSLECTVEGTSNPNLYWYRQAAGRGLQLLFYSVGIGQISSEVPQNLSASRPQDRQFILSSKKLLLSDSGFYLCAWSASLGQNEQYFGPGTRLTVT.

This chain links TRBV7-9 with TRBJ2-3; D gene uncertain. The CDR3 loop spans 15 amino acids. Germline assignment: CDR1 SEHNR and CDR2 FQNEAQ (reference sequence). V was trimmed by 6 bases and J by 0 bases, leaving 13 bases between them. The CDR3 DNA reads as TGTGCCAGCAGTACCATTCGGCCTAGCACAGATACGCAGTATTTT. This encodes CASSTIRPSTDTQYF.

V is TRBV4-1 and J is TRBJ2-3, with unresolved D. CDR3 length: 12 amino acids. From germline, CDR1 is MGHRA and CDR2 YSYEKL. With 4 bases removed from V and 4 bases from J, the gap between germline ends came to 6 bases. The CDR3 DNA reads TGCGCCAGCAGCCGTGGGGCAGATACGCAGTATTTT. Translated, it gives CASSRGADTQYF.

This chain links TRBV28 with TRBJ1-5; D call uncertain. The CDR3 totals 13 residues. Germline CDR1 is MDHEN and CDR2 is SYDVKM. The V end was cut by 7 bases, the J end by 5 bases, with 12 bases between. The CDR3 nucleotides are TGTGCCAGCATTTCGCGTGCGTATCAGCCCCAGCATTTT. This sequence encodes CASISRAYQPQHF. The full variable domain, rest sourced from reference TRBV28 and TRBJ1-5, is DVKVTQSSRYLVKRTGEKVFLECVQDMDHENMFWYRQDPGLGLRLIYFSYDVKMKEKGDIPEGYSVSREKKERFSLILESASTNQTSMYLCASISRAYQPQHFGDGTRLSIL.

This chain links TRBV5-1 with TRBJ2-1; weak D call: TRBD1 (5 bases). This CDR3 spans 14 amino acids. Looked up from germline, CDR1 is SGHRS and CDR2 is YFSETQ. V lost 0 bases and J 5 bases, leaving 9 bases between the germline ends. The CDR3 loop reads CASSLVGPDNEQFF. CDR3 DNA sequence: TGCGCCAGCAGCTTGGTGGGGCCCGACAATGAGCAGTTCTTC. Filled out from reference TRBV5-1 and TRBJ2-1, the complete variable domain reads KAGVTQTPRYLIKTRGQQVTLSCSPISGHRSVSWYQQTPGQGLQFLFEYFSETQRNKGNFPGRFSGRQFSNSRSEMNVSTLELGDSALYLCASSLVGPDNEQFFGPGTRLTVL.